This is a list of T cell receptor beta chains from one sample in a study of graft-versus-host responses after intestinal transplantation. Here immunoSEQ multiplex PCR was the method, and the copy in TCRdb shows in-frame clones only, minus some. The table shows about 70,000 clones, with around 95% occurring only once. No antigen has been identified for these receptors. The specimen comprised unstimulated CD8+ T cells sorted from spleen or lymph node cells, sampled before intestinal transplant. The receptor set was obtained from a human donor who received an intestinal transplant. CDR3s include the opening cysteine and the closing phenylalanine or tryptophan. D genes are given only for firm matches. Size values are once, few and many counts, or a class for expanded clones, and some rows have none.

14 TRBJ2-5 TRBV2 NA NA CADRTGPPQETQYF TGTGCTGACAGAACGGGACCACCTCAAGAGACCCAGTACTTC
15 TRBJ2-7 TRBV4-2 TRBD2 NA CASSQGTSGTYEQYF TGTGCCAGCAGCCAAGGGACTAGCGGGACATACGAGCAGTACTTC
17 TRBJ2-1 TRBV19 TRBD2 NA CASSIGLAGVLDNEQFF TGTGCCAGTAGTATCGGACTAGCGGGAGTCCTGGACAATGAGCAGTTCTTC
14 TRBJ2-1 TRBV2 TRBD2 NA CAAASGRFYNEQFF TGTGCCGCTGCTAGCGGGCGCTTCTACAATGAGCAGTTCTTC
14 TRBJ2-7 TRBV5-1 NA NA CASSPGTPSYEQYF TGCGCCAGCAGTCCCGGGACCCCCTCCTACGAGCAGTACTTC
13 TRBJ1-2 TRBV2 NA NA CASSFSGVAGYTF TGTGCCAGCAGCTTTTCAGGGGTTGCTGGCTACACCTTC
13 TRBJ2-7 TRBV19 NA NA CASSLTLQGEQYF TGTGCCAGTAGCCTAACATTACAGGGCGAGCAGTACTTC
17 TRBJ2-5 TRBV5-1 TRBD1 NA CASSAVGGDRGQETQYF TGCGCCAGCAGCGCGGTGGGGGGTGACAGGGGCCAAGAGACCCAGTACTTC
15 TRBJ1-5 TRBV5-5 NA NA CASSLEFSVDQPQHF TGTGCCAGCAGCTTGGAATTTTCGGTAGATCAGCCCCAGCATTTT
16 TRBJ2-1 TRBV5-1 TRBD2 NA CASSGALAGGPNEQFF TGCGCCAGCAGCGGGGCCCTAGCGGGAGGGCCCAATGAGCAGTTCTTC
12 TRBJ2-1 TRBV7-9 NA NA CASSVGGGEQFF TGTGCCAGCAGCGTCGGAGGTGGTGAGCAGTTCTTC
13 TRBJ1-2 TRBV28 NA NA CASKGKGVYGYTF TGTGCCAGCAAGGGGAAAGGGGTCTATGGCTACACCTTC
18 TRBJ1-6 TRBV18 NA NA CASSPPPGGPSYNSPLHF TGTGCCAGCTCACCACCGCCCGGAGGACCTTCCTATAATTCACCCCTCCACTTT
17 TRBJ2-3 TRBV7-6 TRBD2 NA CASSLPKGLANTDTQYF TGTGCCAGCAGCTTACCCAAAGGACTAGCCAACACAGATACGCAGTATTTT
12 TRBJ2-1 TRBV27 NA NA CASSLNYNEQFF TGTGCCAGCAGTTTAAATTACAATGAGCAGTTCTTC
19 TRBJ2-2 TRBV7-4 TRBD2 NA CASSPPPGSGRPNTGELFF TGTGCCAGCAGCCCCCCCCCGGGGAGCGGGAGACCGAACACCGGGGAGCTGTTTTTT
16 TRBJ1-1 TRBV4-2 TRBD1 NA CASSHSHGTGNTEAFF TGTGCCAGCAGCCACTCCCACGGGACAGGGAACACTGAAGCTTTCTTT
16 TRBJ2-3 TRBV10-2 TRBD2 NA CASSEALAGGPDTQYF TGCGCCAGCAGTGAGGCGTTAGCGGGAGGCCCAGATACGCAGTATTTT
15 TRBJ2-1 TRBV6-5 NA NA CASSNGRTENNEQFF TGTGCCAGCAGTAATGGTAGGACAGAAAACAATGAGCAGTTCTTC
13 TRBJ2-2 TRBV7-9 NA NA CASSSRVTGELFF TGTGCCAGCAGCTCCAGGGTGACCGGGGAGCTGTTTTTT
17 TRBJ2-1 TRBV13 TRBD1 NA CASSLERSEDRDNEQFF TGTGCCAGCAGCTTAGAGAGATCCGAGGACAGGGACAATGAGCAGTTCTTC
14 TRBJ2-7 TRBV9 NA NA CASSAQRNGHEQYF TGTGCCAGCAGCGCTCAAAGGAACGGCCACGAGCAGTACTTC
20 TRBJ2-1 TRBV5-4 TRBD2 NA CASKSGGHGLAVLGYNEQFF TGTGCCAGCAAATCGGGAGGCCACGGACTAGCGGTGCTGGGGTACAATGAGCAGTTCTTC
16 TRBJ2-1 TRBV30 TRBD2 NA CAGGGGLAGGYNEQFF TGTGCCGGAGGGGGTGGACTAGCGGGAGGGTACAATGAGCAGTTCTTC
13 TRBJ2-7 TRBV7-9 NA NA CASSLYGDYEQYF TGTGCCAGCAGCCTGTACGGCGACTACGAGCAGTACTTC
16 TRBJ2-5 TRBV5-4 NA NA CASSWSGRGGWETQYF TGTGCCAGCAGCTGGTCCGGCAGGGGCGGATGGGAGACCCAGTACTTC
15 TRBJ2-1 TRBV6-1 TRBD2 NA CASSVLAGYYNEQFF TGTGCCAGCAGTGTACTAGCGGGGTATTACAATGAGCAGTTCTTC
13 TRBJ1-5 TRBV6-5 NA NA CASSITGNQPQHF TGTGCCAGCAGTATTACAGGGAATCAGCCCCAGCATTTT
16 TRBJ2-1 TRBV11-2 NA once CASSLGYSSPYNEQFF TGTGCCAGCAGCTTAGGTTACAGTAGTCCCTACAATGAGCAGTTCTTC
23 TRBJ2-7 TRBV2 TRBD2 NA CASSEGIGPSTQHVGREVVEQYF TGTGCCAGCAGTGAGGGAATAGGGCCATCAACTCAGCATGTGGGTCGGGAGGTCGTCGAGCAGTACTTC
17 TRBJ1-1 TRBV9 NA NA CASSVPTNPGVNTEAFF TGTGCCAGCAGCGTCCCCACAAATCCCGGGGTGAACACTGAAGCTTTCTTT
14 TRBJ2-1 TRBV27 TRBD2 NA CASRLAGGVDEQFF TGTGCCAGCAGACTAGCGGGAGGGGTCGATGAGCAGTTCTTC
15 TRBJ1-3 TRBV9 NA NA CASSGTSGPGNTIYF TGTGCCAGCAGCGGGACGTCAGGGCCCGGAAACACCATATATTTT
13 TRBJ2-7 TRBV4-1 NA NA CASSHPGDYEQYF TGCGCCAGCAGCCATCCGGGAGACTACGAGCAGTACTTC
14 TRBJ1-1 TRBV28 TRBD1 NA CASRGTGMNTEAFF TGTGCCAGCAGGGGGACAGGGATGAACACTGAAGCTTTCTTT
13 TRBJ1-1 TRBV27 NA once CASSLAGNTEAFF TGTGCCAGCAGTTTAGCCGGGAACACTGAAGCTTTCTTT
14 TRBJ2-2 TRBV30 TRBD1 NA CAWTGTGIAGELFF TGTGCCTGGACCGGGACAGGGATTGCCGGGGAGCTGTTTTTT
10 TRBJ2-1 TRBV28 NA NA CASSFNEQFF TGTGCCAGCAGTTTCAATGAGCAGTTCTTC
21 TRBJ2-5 TRBV4-1 TRBD2 NA CASSPRLWTSGRNVGQETQYF TGCGCCAGCAGCCCGCGACTTTGGACTAGCGGGAGGAACGTTGGCCAAGAGACCCAGTACTTC
15 TRBJ1-1 TRBV19 NA NA CASSIVGQGVGEAFF TGTGCCAGTAGTATAGTTGGACAAGGAGTCGGTGAAGCTTTCTTT
15 TRBJ2-7 TRBV2 TRBD2 NA CASSEVGGRAGEQYF TGTGCCAGCAGTGAAGTGGGCGGGAGGGCCGGTGAGCAGTACTTC
13 TRBJ1-5 TRBV5-6 NA NA CASSSLRGQPQHF TGTGCCAGCAGCTCACTCAGGGGCCAGCCCCAGCATTTT
15 TRBJ2-1 TRBV7-3 TRBD1 NA CASSLTGGARNEQFF TGTGCCAGCAGCTTGACAGGGGGCGCGAGGAATGAGCAGTTCTTC
12 TRBJ2-7 TRBV10-1 NA NA CASSESGDEQYF TGCGCCAGCAGTGAGTCCGGGGACGAGCAGTACTTC
14 TRBJ1-2 TRBV4-2 NA NA CASAITGHGSGYTF TGTGCCAGCGCTATAACAGGGCACGGGTCTGGCTACACCTTC
16 TRBJ2-5 TRBV28 TRBD2 once CASSTPAREGVETQYF TGTGCCAGCAGCACCCCTGCCCGGGAGGGCGTAGAGACCCAGTACTTC
16 TRBJ1-1 TRBV5-1 NA NA CASSNPDSRMNTEAFF TGCGCCAGCAGCAACCCGGACAGCCGCATGAACACTGAAGCTTTCTTT
16 TRBJ2-7 TRBV6-1 TRBD2 NA CASSEEGAGGFYEQYF TGTGCCAGCAGTGAAGAGGGAGCGGGAGGTTTCTACGAGCAGTACTTC
15 TRBJ2-7 TRBV29-1 TRBD1 NA CSVEDPGQGAGKQYF TGCAGCGTTGAAGATCCCGGACAGGGGGCCGGCAAGCAGTACTTC
12 TRBJ2-5 TRBV15 NA NA CATSRVAEGQYF TGTGCCACCAGCAGAGTGGCGGAGGGGCAGTACTTC
13 TRBJ2-2 TRBV7-9 NA NA CASSFTNTGELFF TGTGCCAGCAGCTTTACTAACACCGGGGAGCTGTTTTTT
13 TRBJ1-3 TRBV6-5 NA once CASSGGSGNTIYF TGTGCCTCCTCCGGGGGATCTGGAAACACCATATATTTT
15 TRBJ2-2 TRBV5-5 NA NA CASTLFGENTGELFF TGTGCCAGCACCCTCTTTGGGGAGAACACCGGGGAGCTGTTTTTT
15 TRBJ2-1 TRBV9 NA NA CASSVAGVTNNEQFF TGTGCCAGCAGCGTAGCCGGTGTAACGAACAATGAGCAGTTCTTC
14 TRBJ2-1 TRBV14 TRBD2 NA CASSQVGGEHEQFF TGTGCCAGCAGCCAAGTCGGGGGGGAACATGAGCAGTTCTTC
14 TRBJ2-7 TRBV18 NA NA CASSPTRQTYEQYF TGTGCCAGCTCACCTACCAGGCAGACCTACGAGCAGTACTTC
14 TRBJ2-7 TRBV9 TRBD1 NA CASSADRVGYEQYF TGTGCCAGCAGCGCGGACAGGGTAGGATACGAGCAGTACTTC